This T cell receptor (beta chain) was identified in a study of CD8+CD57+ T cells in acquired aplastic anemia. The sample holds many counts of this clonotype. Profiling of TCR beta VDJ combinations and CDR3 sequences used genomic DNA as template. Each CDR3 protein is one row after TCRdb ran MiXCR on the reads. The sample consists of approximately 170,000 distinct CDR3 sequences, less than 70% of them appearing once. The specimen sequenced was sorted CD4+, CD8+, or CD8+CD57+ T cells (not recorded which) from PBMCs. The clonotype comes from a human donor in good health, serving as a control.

This CDR3 is CATSDSFAGDTGELFF. The CDR3 bases are TGTGCCACCAGTGATTCCTTCGCGGGGGATACCGGGGAGCTGTTTTTT. The J gene is TRBJ2-2, the V gene TRBV24-1, with 7 positions matching TRBD2. Germline V gives CDR1 KGHDR, CDR2 SFDVKD. CDR3 size: 16 residues. After removal of 2 bases from V and 5 bases from J, the junction contained 7 bases not matched to a gene.